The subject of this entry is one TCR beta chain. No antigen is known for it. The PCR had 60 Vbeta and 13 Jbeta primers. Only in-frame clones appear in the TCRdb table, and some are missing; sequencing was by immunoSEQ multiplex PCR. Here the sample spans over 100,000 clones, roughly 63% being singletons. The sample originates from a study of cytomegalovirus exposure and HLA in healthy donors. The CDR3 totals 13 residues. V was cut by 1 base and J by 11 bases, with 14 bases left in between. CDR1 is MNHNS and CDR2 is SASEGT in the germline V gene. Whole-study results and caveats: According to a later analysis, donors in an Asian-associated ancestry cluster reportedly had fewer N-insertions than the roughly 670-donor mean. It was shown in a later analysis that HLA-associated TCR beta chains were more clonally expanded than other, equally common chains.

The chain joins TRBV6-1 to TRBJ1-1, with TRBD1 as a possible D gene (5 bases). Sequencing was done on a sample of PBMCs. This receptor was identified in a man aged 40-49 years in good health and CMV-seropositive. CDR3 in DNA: TGTGCCAGCAGTGAAGAACCCAGGGCCCCGGCTTTCTTT. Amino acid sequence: CASSEEPRAPAFF.